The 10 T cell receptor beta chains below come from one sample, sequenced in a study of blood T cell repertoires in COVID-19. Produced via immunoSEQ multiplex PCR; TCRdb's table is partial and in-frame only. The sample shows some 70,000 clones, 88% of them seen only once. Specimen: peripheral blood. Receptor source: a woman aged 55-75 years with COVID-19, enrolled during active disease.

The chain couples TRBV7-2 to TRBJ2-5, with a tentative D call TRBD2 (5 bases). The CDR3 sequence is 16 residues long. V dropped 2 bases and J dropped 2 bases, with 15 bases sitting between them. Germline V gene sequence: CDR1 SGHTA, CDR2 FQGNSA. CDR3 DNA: TGTGCCAGCAGCTTACAGTCTAGCCCGAATCAAGAGACCCAGTACTTC. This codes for CASSLQSSPNQETQYF.

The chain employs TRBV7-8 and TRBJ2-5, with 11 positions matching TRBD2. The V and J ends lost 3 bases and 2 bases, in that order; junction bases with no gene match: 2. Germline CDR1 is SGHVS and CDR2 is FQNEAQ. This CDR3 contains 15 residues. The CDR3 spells CASSFWTSGQETQYF. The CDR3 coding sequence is TGTGCCAGCAGCTTCTGGACTAGCGGGCAAGAGACCCAGTACTTC. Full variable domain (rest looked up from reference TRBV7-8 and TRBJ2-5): GAGVSQSPRYKVAKRGQDVALRCDPISGHVSLFWYQQALGQGPEFLTYFQNEAQLDKSGLPSDRFFAERPEGSVSTLKIQRTQQEDSAVYLCASSFWTSGQETQYFGPGTRLLVL.

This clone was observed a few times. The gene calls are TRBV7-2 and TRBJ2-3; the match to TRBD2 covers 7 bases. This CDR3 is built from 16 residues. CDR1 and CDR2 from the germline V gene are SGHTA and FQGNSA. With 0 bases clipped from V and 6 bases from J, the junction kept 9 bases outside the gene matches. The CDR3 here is CASSLARASGEDTQYF. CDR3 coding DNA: TGTGCCAGCAGCTTAGCGCGAGCTAGCGGTGAGGATACGCAGTATTTT.

In nucleotides, the CDR3 is TGTGCCATCAGTGAAGGGGGGGCCCACTTGAACACTGAAGCTTTCTTT. Translating it yields CAISEGGAHLNTEAFF. The chain carries TRBV10-3 and TRBJ1-1, with D possibly TRBD1 on 6 matching bases. The CDR3 spans 16 residues. V was shortened by 3 bases and J by 0 bases, with 14 bases between the two germline ends. Germline lookup yields CDR1 ENHRY and CDR2 SYGVKD.

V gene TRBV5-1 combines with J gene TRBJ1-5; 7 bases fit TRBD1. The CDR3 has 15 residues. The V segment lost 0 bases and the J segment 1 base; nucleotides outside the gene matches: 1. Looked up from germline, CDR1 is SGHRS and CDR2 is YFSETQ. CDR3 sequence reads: CASSLEGGSNQPQHF. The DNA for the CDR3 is TGCGCCAGCAGCTTGGAAGGGGGCAGCAATCAGCCCCAGCATTTT.

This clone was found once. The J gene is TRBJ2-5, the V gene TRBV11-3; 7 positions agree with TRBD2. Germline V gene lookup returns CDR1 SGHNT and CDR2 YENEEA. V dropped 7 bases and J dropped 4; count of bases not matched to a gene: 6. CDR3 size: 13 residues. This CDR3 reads CASTMGEGETQYF. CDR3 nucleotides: TGTGCCAGCACTATGGGGGAGGGAGAGACCCAGTACTTC.

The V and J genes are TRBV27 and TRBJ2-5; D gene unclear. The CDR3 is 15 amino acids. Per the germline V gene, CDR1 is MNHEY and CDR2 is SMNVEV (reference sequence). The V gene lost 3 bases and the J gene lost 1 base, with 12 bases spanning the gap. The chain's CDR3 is CASSLDNSFQETQYF. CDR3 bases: TGTGCCAGCAGTTTGGATAACAGTTTCCAAGAGACCCAGTACTTC.

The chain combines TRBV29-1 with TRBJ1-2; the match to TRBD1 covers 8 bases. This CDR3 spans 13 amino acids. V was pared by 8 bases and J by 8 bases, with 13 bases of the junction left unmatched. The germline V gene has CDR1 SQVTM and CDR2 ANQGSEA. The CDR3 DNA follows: TGCAGCATCCATCGGACAGGGCGGAGAGGCTACACCTTC. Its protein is CSIHRTGRRGYTF.

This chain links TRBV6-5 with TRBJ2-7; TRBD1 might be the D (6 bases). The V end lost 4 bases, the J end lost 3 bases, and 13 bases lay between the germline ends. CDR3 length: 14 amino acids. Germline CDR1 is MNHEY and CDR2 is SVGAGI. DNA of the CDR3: TGTGCCAGCAGTTTGGGGGCTTGGAACTACGAGCAGTACTTC. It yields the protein CASSLGAWNYEQYF.

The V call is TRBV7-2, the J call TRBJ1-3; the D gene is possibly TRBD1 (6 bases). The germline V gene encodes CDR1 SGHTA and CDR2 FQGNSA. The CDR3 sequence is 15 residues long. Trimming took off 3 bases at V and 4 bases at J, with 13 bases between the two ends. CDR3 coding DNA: TGTGCCAGCAGCTTGCAGGGAGGGACAGGAAACACCATATATTTT. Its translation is CASSLQGGTGNTIYF.